One sample yielded the 24 T cell receptor beta chains listed below, sequenced in a study of blood T cell repertoires in COVID-19 (dated by TCRdb to the early 2020s). Library preparation used the immunoSEQ multiplex PCR assay. As stored in TCRdb, this immuneACCESS dataset retains in-frame rearrangements with V and J assigned. A fraction of the clones does not appear; measured against another copy, unresolved V genes explain less than half of the discrepancy, and the remainder lacks a known reason. The sample table lists 210,000 or so clones, around 89% of them with a count of one. Of the sample, 2% to 3% falls within the top ten clones. The sequencing sample was made of peripheral blood. The source of these receptors is a man aged 30 to 39 with COVID-19, enrolled during active disease.

The chain links TRBV4-2 to TRBJ2-1; maybe TRBD1 (6 bases). V was trimmed by 0 bases and J by 5 bases, leaving 14 bases between them. The germline V gene encodes CDR1 LGHNA and CDR2 YNFKEQ. The CDR3 runs 16 residues. The CDR3 region has the DNA TGTGCCAGCAGCCAAGAAGGTCAGGGGCTTCACAATGAGCAGTTCTTC. Translation gives CASSQEGQGLHNEQFF.

The V gene is TRBV18, the J gene TRBJ2-5, with D maybe TRBD2 (6 bases). V lost 6 bases and J 2 bases, leaving 13 bases between the germline ends. The CDR3 consists of 14 residues. Germline V gene sequence: CDR1 KGHSH, CDR2 LQKENI. The CDR3 coding sequence is TGTGCCAGCTCTTGGGACTTCGGGCAAGAGACCCAGTACTTC. Translated: CASSWDFGQETQYF.

The chain links TRBV6-6 to TRBJ2-3, with 8 nucleotides matching TRBD2. This CDR3 is 15 amino acids long. Germline V CDR1 and CDR2: MNHNY, SVGAGI (reference sequence). Trimming took 5 bases from V and 0 from J; bases not matched to a gene: 4. The CDR3 sequence is CASSRAGASTDTQYF. In DNA, the CDR3 is TGTGCCAGCAGTAGAGCGGGAGCTAGCACAGATACGCAGTATTTT.

The CDR3 DNA reads as TGTGCCAGCTGGCGGTGGGAGACTGAAGCTTTCTTT. It codes for CASWRWETEAFF. The chain links TRBV19 to TRBJ1-1; D is unclear. Germline V CDR1 and CDR2: LNHDA, SQIVND (reference sequence). V was shortened by 9 bases and J by 5 bases, with 13 bases between the two germline ends. This CDR3 has 12 amino acids.

The chain joins TRBV5-4 to TRBJ2-7; TRBD2 is a possible D gene (6 bases). Looked up from germline, CDR1 is SGHNT and CDR2 is YYREEE (reference sequence). This CDR3 is 15 amino acids long. Deletions cut 4 bases from V and 2 bases from J, with 16 bases between. This CDR3 is CASSQSSGGPYEQYF. The CDR3 DNA reads TGTGCCAGCAGCCAGAGTAGCGGAGGGCCCTACGAGCAGTACTTC.

This chain links TRBV18 with TRBJ1-1, with 9 bases matching TRBD1. Trimming took 3 bases from V and 3 from J; bases not matched to a gene: 11. Per the germline V gene, CDR1 is KGHSH and CDR2 is LQKENI. The CDR3 is 17 residues long. CDR3 amino acids: CASSPNDVQGAYTEAFF. The CDR3 nucleotides read TGTGCCAGCTCACCGAACGACGTACAGGGGGCCTACACTGAAGCTTTCTTT.

The chain couples TRBV27 to TRBJ2-2; TRBD1 matches 7 bases. Germline values: CDR1 MNHEY, CDR2 SMNVEV (reference sequence). The CDR3 runs to 15 residues. The V gene end was trimmed by 0 bases and the J gene end by 5 bases; junction bases not matched to a gene: 3. The CDR3 DNA is TGTGCCAGCAGTTTATCACTACAGGGGACCGGGGAGCTGTTTTTT. Protein sequence: CASSLSLQGTGELFF.

The rearrangement joins TRBV6-5 to TRBJ1-3; 10 nucleotides agree with TRBD1. This CDR3 region has 14 residues. V was pared by 6 bases and J by 3 bases, with 2 bases of the junction left unmatched. In germline, CDR1 is MNHEY, CDR2 SVGAGI. This CDR3 is CASRWDRGGNTIYF. In DNA form, the CDR3 reads TGTGCCAGCAGGTGGGACAGGGGTGGAAACACCATATATTTT.

This clone turned up a few times. The gene calls are TRBV2 and TRBJ1-5; 8 bases are shared with TRBD1. V gave up 6 bases and J gave up 3 bases; unmatched junction bases: 10. The CDR3 is 16 amino acids. Germline V gives CDR1 SNHLY, CDR2 FYNNEI. Here the CDR3 reads CASSGQGERNNQPQHF. The CDR3 DNA reads as TGTGCCAGCAGCGGACAGGGTGAACGGAACAATCAGCCCCAGCATTTT.

The chain employs TRBV10-3 and TRBJ1-5; 11 bases map to TRBD1. Germline V gene lookup returns CDR1 ENHRY and CDR2 SYGVKD. Trimming at V came to 4 bases and at J to 7 bases, leaving 6 bases not matched to a gene. The CDR3 extends over 15 amino acids. CDR3 residues: CAISGTGGLGQPQHF. CDR3 DNA sequence: TGTGCCATCAGTGGGACAGGGGGCTTGGGGCAGCCCCAGCATTTT.

The genes are TRBV10-3 and TRBJ1-2; D unclear. From germline, CDR1 is ENHRY and CDR2 SYGVKD. The CDR3 covers 16 residues. V lost 10 bases, J lost 0 bases, and 21 bases lay in between. The DNA for the CDR3 is TGTGCCACCGCTAACCCAGGATTTTCGACTAACTATGGCTACACCTTC. Its translation is CATANPGFSTNYGYTF.

The CDR3 DNA is TGTGCCAGCAGTGAAGGGACTTTCTATAATTCACCCCTCCACTTT. Amino acid sequence: CASSEGTFYNSPLHF. This chain links TRBV6-1 with TRBJ1-6; D call uncertain. The CDR3 has 15 residues. Trimming took off 1 base at V and 3 bases at J, with 7 bases between the two ends. From germline, CDR1 is MNHNS and CDR2 SASEGT.

This CDR3 reads CASGLVPQIYGYTF. DNA for the CDR3: TGTGCTAGTGGTTTGGTACCACAGATCTATGGCTACACCTTC. The chain couples TRBV12-5 to TRBJ1-2; D ambiguous. The CDR3 is 14 amino acids. Trimming shortened V by 0 bases and J by 4 bases, and 9 bases separated the two germline ends. Looked up from germline, CDR1 is LGHNT and CDR2 is FRNRAP.

There are a few counts of this clone. The gene calls are TRBV7-2 and TRBJ2-7, with 11 bases lining up with TRBD2. CDR1 and CDR2 (germline): SGHTA, FQGNSA. This CDR3 is 17 amino acids long. Trimming took 2 bases from V and 6 from J; bases not matched to a gene: 12. The CDR3 bases are TGTGCCAGCAGCTTAAAGCTAGCGGGAGGCTTTACAGGCGAGCAGTACTTC. This sequence encodes CASSLKLAGGFTGEQYF.

This sequence joins TRBV10-2 and TRBJ2-7; D may be TRBD2 (6 bases). V was clipped by 10 bases and J by 2 bases, with 12 bases between them. This CDR3 has 12 residues. CDR1 WSHSY and CDR2 SAAADI come from the germline V gene. For the CDR3, the DNA is TGCGCCACAACTAGCTCCCCCTACGAGCAGTACTTC. The encoded protein is CATTSSPYEQYF.

The chain uses TRBV10-3 and TRBJ1-2, with TRBD1 identical over 9 bases. Germline trimming cut 6 bases from V and 7 bases from J; bases unmatched to any gene: 6. The CDR3 extends over 13 amino acids. The germline CDR1 and CDR2 sequences are ENHRY and SYGVKD. The CDR3 sequence is CAISGTGLLGYTF. CDR3 bases: TGTGCCATCAGCGGGACAGGGCTACTTGGCTACACCTTC.

The sample holds one count of this clone. The V and J genes are TRBV7-9 and TRBJ1-4, with a weak D call TRBD1 (5 bases). The CDR3 is 16 amino acids. V lost 0 bases and J 7 bases, leaving 15 bases between the germline ends. Germline V gene data show CDR1 as SEHNR and CDR2 as FQNEAQ (reference sequence). CDR3 in DNA: TGTGCCAGCAGCTTAGCCCTGACAGACTCTAGTGAAAAACTGTTTTTT. Residues: CASSLALTDSSEKLFF.

This chain links TRBV7-9 with TRBJ2-7; TRBD2 matches at 7 bases. The CDR3 has 13 residues. Germline lookup yields CDR1 SEHNR and CDR2 FQNEAQ (reference sequence). V lost 3 bases, J lost 7 bases, and 6 bases stayed unmatched. The CDR3 sequence: CASSFGTTSEQYF. Written as DNA, the CDR3 is TGTGCCAGCAGCTTTGGGACTACTTCAGAGCAGTACTTC.

This clone was found once. The chain links TRBV29-1 to TRBJ2-3; D is ambiguous. The V end was cut by 4 bases, the J end by 8 bases, with 19 bases between. The CDR3 spans 14 residues. Germline V gene sequence: CDR1 SQVTM, CDR2 ANQGSEA. In DNA form, the CDR3 reads TGCAGCGTTGTGTGGGCCCGATCACCCGGTACGCAGTATTTT. Residues: CSVVWARSPGTQYF.

This chain joins TRBV25-1 and TRBJ1-6; D is possibly TRBD1 (5 bases). CDR3 size: 16 residues. The germline V and J ends were trimmed by 6 bases and 0 bases, with 12 bases remaining between them. Germline assignment: CDR1 MGHDK and CDR2 SYGVNS. As DNA, the CDR3 is TGTGCCAGCAGGGTCGGGAGGGGCTCCTATAATTCACCCCTCCACTTT. This codes for CASRVGRGSYNSPLHF.

The genes are TRBV6-4 and TRBJ2-2; D is undetermined. Trimming took 5 bases from V and 0 from J, leaving 7 bases between them. CDR3 size: 14 residues. The V gene's germline CDR1 is MRHNA and CDR2 SNTAGT. The CDR3 DNA is TGTGCCAGCAGTCCGGGTCCGAACACCGGGGAGCTGTTTTTT. Translation: CASSPGPNTGELFF.

This chain links TRBV3-1 (or the pseudogene TRBV3-2) with TRBJ1-1, with D possibly matching TRBD1 (5 bases). The CDR3 has 14 amino acids. The germline V and J ends were trimmed by 0 bases and 2 bases, with 7 bases remaining between them. CDR1 LGHDT and CDR2 YNNKEL come from the germline V gene (reference sequence). CDR3 in amino acids: CASSQDRDNTEAFF. CDR3 in DNA: TGTGCCAGCAGCCAAGACAGGGATAACACTGAAGCTTTCTTT.

The chain joins TRBV25-1 to TRBJ1-3; D is uncertain. This CDR3 spans 15 amino acids. In germline, CDR1 is MGHDK, CDR2 SYGVNS. The germline V and J ends were trimmed by 4 bases and 1 base, with 11 bases remaining between them. Here the CDR3 reads CASSALPGSGNTIYF. In DNA, the CDR3 is TGTGCCAGCAGTGCCCTCCCAGGTTCTGGAAACACCATATATTTT.

The chain employs TRBV5-8 and TRBJ2-2; 10 bases match TRBD2. The CDR3 is 16 amino acids. V gave up 4 bases and J gave up 5 bases; unmatched junction bases: 8. CDR1 is SGHTS, CDR2 YDEGEE, per germline. This CDR3 reads CASSPPSGRRTGELFF. CDR3 DNA sequence: TGTGCCAGCAGCCCCCCTAGCGGGAGAAGAACCGGGGAGCTGTTTTTT.